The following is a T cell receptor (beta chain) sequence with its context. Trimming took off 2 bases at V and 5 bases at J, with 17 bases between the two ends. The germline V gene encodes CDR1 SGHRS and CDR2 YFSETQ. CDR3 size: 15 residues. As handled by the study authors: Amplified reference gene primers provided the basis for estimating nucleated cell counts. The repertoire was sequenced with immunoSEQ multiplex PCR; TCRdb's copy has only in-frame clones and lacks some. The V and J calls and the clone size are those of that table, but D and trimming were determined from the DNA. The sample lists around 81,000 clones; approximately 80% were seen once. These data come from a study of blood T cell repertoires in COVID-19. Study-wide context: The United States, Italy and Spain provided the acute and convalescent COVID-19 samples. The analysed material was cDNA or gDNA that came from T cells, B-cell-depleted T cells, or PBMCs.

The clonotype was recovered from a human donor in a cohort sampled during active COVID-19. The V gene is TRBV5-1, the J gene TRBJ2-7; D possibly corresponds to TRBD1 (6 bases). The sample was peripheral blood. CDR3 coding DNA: TGCGCCAGCAGCTTCGCGGGCCAGGGGATCAACGAGCAGTACTTC. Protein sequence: CASSFAGQGINEQYF.